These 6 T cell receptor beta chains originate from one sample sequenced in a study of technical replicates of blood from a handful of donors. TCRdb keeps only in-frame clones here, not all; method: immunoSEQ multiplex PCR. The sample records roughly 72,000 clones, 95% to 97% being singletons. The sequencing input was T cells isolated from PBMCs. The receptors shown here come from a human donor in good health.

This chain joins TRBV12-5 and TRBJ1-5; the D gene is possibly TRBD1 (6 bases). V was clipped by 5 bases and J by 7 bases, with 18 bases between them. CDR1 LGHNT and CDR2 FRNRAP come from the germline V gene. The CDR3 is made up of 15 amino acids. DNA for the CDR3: TGTGCTAGTGGTGTGGAACAGGGTATCTACCAGCCCCAGCATTTT. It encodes CASGVEQGIYQPQHF.

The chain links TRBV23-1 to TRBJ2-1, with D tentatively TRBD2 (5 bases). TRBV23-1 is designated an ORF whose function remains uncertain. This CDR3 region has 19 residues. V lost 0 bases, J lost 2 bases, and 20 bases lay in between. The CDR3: CASSQSILIGKPTYNEQFF. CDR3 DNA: TGCGCCAGCAGTCAATCCATTCTTATCGGGAAGCCAACCTACAATGAGCAGTTCTTC.

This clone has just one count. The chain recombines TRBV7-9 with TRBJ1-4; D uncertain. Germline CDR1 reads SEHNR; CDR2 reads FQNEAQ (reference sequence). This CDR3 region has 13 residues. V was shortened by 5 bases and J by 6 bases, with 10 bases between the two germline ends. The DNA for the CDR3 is TGTGCCAGCAGCCGGAGGAGGGATGAAAAACTGTTTTTT. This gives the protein CASSRRRDEKLFF.

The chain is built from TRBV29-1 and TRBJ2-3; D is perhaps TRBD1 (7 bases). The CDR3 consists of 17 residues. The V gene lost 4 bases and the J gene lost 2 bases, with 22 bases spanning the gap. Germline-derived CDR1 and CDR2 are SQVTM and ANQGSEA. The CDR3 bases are TGCAGCGTTGTTACCTGGAGGGGGCAGGGAATCACAGATACGCAGTATTTT. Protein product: CSVVTWRGQGITDTQYF.

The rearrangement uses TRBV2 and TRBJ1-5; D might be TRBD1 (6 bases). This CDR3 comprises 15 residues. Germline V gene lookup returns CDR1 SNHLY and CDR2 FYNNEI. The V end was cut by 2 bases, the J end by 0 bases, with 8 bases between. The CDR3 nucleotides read TGTGCCAGCAGTGAATGGGGACATAGCAATCAGCCCCAGCATTTT. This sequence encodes CASSEWGHSNQPQHF.

The CDR3 loop is CASSYSSTHGDTQYF. DNA of the CDR3: TGTGCCAGCAGTTACTCGAGCACCCACGGAGATACGCAGTATTTT. The chain couples TRBV6-5 to TRBJ2-3; D is unclear. This CDR3 has 15 amino acids. Germline CDR1 reads MNHEY; CDR2 reads SVGAGI. V was clipped by 0 bases and J by 5 bases, with 12 bases between them.